Included here is one T cell receptor beta chain sequence, with context. Its antigen remains unidentified. This entry comes from a study of cytomegalovirus exposure and HLA in healthy donors. General observations from the study: A link between a missense DCLRE1C variant and TCR beta V- and J-gene trimming emerged from a later analysis.

Germline CDR1 KGHSH, CDR2 LQKENI. The V and J ends lost 8 bases and 8 bases respectively, with 12 bases between them. This CDR3 region has 11 residues. Primers: 60 Vbeta forward and 13 Jbeta reverse. Sequencing was performed with immunoSEQ multiplex PCR; in TCRdb, only in-frame clones are kept and a portion is missing. The sample has tens of thousands of clones, 79% seen once. The V gene is TRBV18, the J gene TRBJ1-1; D call uncertain. The clonotype was recovered from a man under 40 in good health and CMV-seronegative. Sample: PBMCs. CDR3 protein: CASRLTEEAFF. CDR3 nucleotides: TGTGCCAGCCGCTTAACAGAAGAAGCTTTCTTT.